The 15 T cell receptor beta chains listed next were all sequenced from one sample in a study of early T cells in non-severe SARS-CoV-2 infection. MiXCR was run by TCRdb on the 5' RACE reads, yielding one entry per CDR3 protein. The top ten hold under 25% of the sample, which has some 40,000 distinct CDR3 sequences, 5.5% to 7.5% seen once. This specimen was whole blood, taken at baseline. All receptors come from an adult who was a healthcare worker with PCR-confirmed SARS-CoV-2 infection or an uninfected control (not recorded which).

The rearrangement joins TRBV4-2 to TRBJ1-6, with D possibly TRBD1 on 6 matching bases. With 4 bases removed from V and 8 bases from J, the gap between germline ends came to 15 bases. The germline CDR1 and CDR2 sequences are LGHNA and YNFKEQ. The CDR3 runs 15 residues. The CDR3 loop reads CASSRFGGGDSPLHF. CDR3 sequence (DNA): TGTGCCAGCAGCCGGTTCGGAGGGGGGGATTCACCCCTCCACTTT.

This clonotype was seen at least ten times. The chain has TRBV4-2 and TRBJ2-3, with 14 bases lining up with TRBD2. In germline, CDR1 is LGHNA, CDR2 YNFKEQ. Losses at the gene ends were 4 bases for V and 5 bases for J; bases not matched to a gene: 8. The CDR3 runs 17 residues. This CDR3 reads CASSPTTSGGEVDTQYF. CDR3 in DNA: TGTGCCAGCAGCCCGACGACTAGCGGGGGGGAAGTAGATACGCAGTATTTT.

This clonotype was seen many times. V usage is TRBV20-1 and J usage is TRBJ2-7; D is unclear. Between the trimmed V and J ends, which lost 0 bases and 13 bases, there was a span of 16 bases. Per germline, CDR1 DFQATT and CDR2 SNEGSKA (reference sequence). This CDR3 region has 12 residues. This CDR3 reads CSARDDTQRHYF. The CDR3 bases are TGCAGTGCTAGAGATGACACCCAGCGCCACTACTTC.

The CDR3 region is CASSSQGGTGELFF. The CDR3 DNA is TGTGCCAGCAGTTCCCAGGGGGGCACCGGGGAGCTGTTTTTT. This chain joins TRBV7-3 and TRBJ2-2; D may be TRBD1 (7 bases). Germline-derived CDR1 and CDR2 are SGHTA and FQGTGA. V was shortened by 6 bases and J by 4 bases, with 12 bases between the two germline ends. The CDR3 is made up of 14 amino acids.

This clonotype was recorded many times. The rearrangement links TRBV7-3 to TRBJ2-2; D possibly corresponds to TRBD2 (7 bases). The CDR3 extends over 17 amino acids. Germline loops: CDR1 SGHTA, CDR2 FQGTGA. V lost 0 bases to trimming and J lost 4 bases, with 15 bases between them. DNA of the CDR3: TGTGCCAGCAGCTTAACGCTGGCGGGGGCGGTCACCGGGGAGCTGTTTTTT. This encodes CASSLTLAGAVTGELFF.

This clonotype was seen a few times. The rearrangement links TRBV18 to TRBJ1-5, with 8 positions matching TRBD1. Germline CDR1 is KGHSH and CDR2 is LQKENI. This CDR3 is built from 15 residues. V trimming: 3 bases; J trimming: 5 bases; junction bases outside the gene matches: 6. The CDR3 region has the DNA TGTGCCAGCTCACCGCCCGGGACAGGTTATCAGCCCCAGCATTTT. It codes for CASSPPGTGYQPQHF.

This clonotype has a count of ten or more. This chain joins TRBV6-5 and TRBJ2-1, with 9 bases that match TRBD2. CDR3 size: 16 residues. V lost 6 bases and J lost 6; bases outside the gene matches: 12. The germline V gene has CDR1 MNHEY and CDR2 SVGAGI. This CDR3 is CASSRLVRGGSNEQFF. The CDR3 DNA sequence: TGTGCCAGCAGCCGACTTGTGCGGGGGGGCAGCAATGAGCAGTTCTTC.

J is TRBJ1-5 and V is TRBV6-2 or TRBV6-3; tentatively, D is TRBD1 (5 bases). The CDR3 runs 16 residues. Per the germline V gene, CDR1 is MNHEY and CDR2 is SVGEGT. The germline V and J ends were trimmed by 2 bases and 5 bases, with 16 bases remaining between them. DNA for the CDR3: TGTGCCAGCAGTTACCCCCCTTCAGGGTTGGATCAGCCCCAGCATTTT. It codes for CASSYPPSGLDQPQHF.

J is TRBJ2-1 and V is TRBV20-1; 8 bases agree with TRBD2. The CDR3 is made up of 12 amino acids. Germline V lookup: CDR1 DFQATT, CDR2 SNEGSKA (reference sequence). The CDR3 spells CRTSGRGNEQFF. The CDR3 bases are TGCAGGACCAGCGGGAGAGGGAATGAGCAGTTCTTC.

This clonotype was seen ten or more times. The V gene is TRBV6-2 or TRBV6-3, the J gene TRBJ2-1, with TRBD2 matching over 7 bases. The CDR3 totals 16 residues. V was clipped by 0 bases and J by 2 bases; unmatched bases: 4. The germline CDR1 and CDR2 sequences are MNHEY and SVGEGT. DNA of the CDR3: TGTGCCAGCAGTTACTCGGCGGGACTACCCTACAATGAGCAGTTCTTC. It translates to CASSYSAGLPYNEQFF.

This clonotype was counted many times. The chain is built from TRBV19 and TRBJ2-1, with D maybe TRBD2 (6 bases). The V end lost 5 bases, the J end lost 9 bases, and 14 bases lay between the germline ends. This CDR3 comprises 13 residues. Germline CDR1 reads LNHDA; CDR2 reads SQIVND (reference sequence). DNA for the CDR3: TGTGCCAGTAGTTACCGGGACTCCGGTGAGCAGTTCTTC. It translates to CASSYRDSGEQFF.

This clonotype was observed many times. The J gene is TRBJ1-1, the V gene TRBV29-1; D unresolved. The CDR3 is 12 residues long. Germline V lookup: CDR1 SQVTM, CDR2 ANQGSEA. V gave up 7 bases and J gave up 1 base, with 10 bases separating them. The CDR3, as DNA: TGCAGCGGGGCTAGTAGGAACACTGAAGCTTTCTTT. It yields the protein CSGASRNTEAFF.

This clonotype appeared a few times. V usage is TRBV12-3 or TRBV12-4 and J usage is TRBJ1-4, with 9 bases aligning to TRBD1. This CDR3 contains 15 residues. V shed 1 base and J 8 bases; nucleotides not matched to a gene: 5. The CDR3 loop reads CASSLGDRDNEKLFF. The CDR3 bases are TGTGCCAGCAGTTTAGGGGACAGGGATAACGAAAAACTGTTTTTT.

This clonotype appeared a few times. The chain recombines TRBV18 with TRBJ2-4; D unclear. Germline V CDR1 and CDR2: KGHSH, LQKENI. V shed 1 base and J shed 3 bases, with 7 bases lying between them. The CDR3 spans 14 residues. The DNA for the CDR3 is TGTGCCAGCTCACCACGCTGGGGCAAAAACATTCAGTACTTC. This encodes CASSPRWGKNIQYF.

This clonotype was seen at least ten times. CDR3 in amino acids: CSVAGTGTNYGYTF. In nucleotides, the CDR3 is TGCAGCGTTGCAGGGACAGGGACCAACTATGGCTACACCTTC. This chain links TRBV29-1 with TRBJ1-2; 9 bases line up with TRBD1. The CDR3 contains 14 residues. Germline CDR1 reads SQVTM; CDR2 reads ANQGSEA. V lost 4 bases and J lost 2; bases outside the gene matches: 5.